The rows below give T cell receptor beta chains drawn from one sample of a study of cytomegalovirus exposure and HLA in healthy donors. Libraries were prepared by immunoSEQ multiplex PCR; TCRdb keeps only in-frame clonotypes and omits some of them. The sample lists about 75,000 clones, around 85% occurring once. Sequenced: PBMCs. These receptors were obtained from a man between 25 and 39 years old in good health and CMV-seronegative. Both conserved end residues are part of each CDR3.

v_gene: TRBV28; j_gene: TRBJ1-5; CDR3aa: CASSSERQGWQPQHF
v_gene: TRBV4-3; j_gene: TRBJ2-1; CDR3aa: CASSPETSYNEQFF
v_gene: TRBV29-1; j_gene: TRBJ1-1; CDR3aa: CSVSTGLEIITEAFF
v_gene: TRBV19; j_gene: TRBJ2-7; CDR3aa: CASRTSGEVGYEQYF
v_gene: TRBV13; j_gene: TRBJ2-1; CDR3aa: CASSGAGTPSYNEQFF
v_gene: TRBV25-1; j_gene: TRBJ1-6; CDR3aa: CASSEPRNNSPLHF
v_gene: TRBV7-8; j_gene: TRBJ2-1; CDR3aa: CASSLASLAREQFF
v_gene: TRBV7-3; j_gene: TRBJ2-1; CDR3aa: CASSSLAGAYNEQFF
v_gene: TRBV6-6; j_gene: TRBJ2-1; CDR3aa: CASSYDSGAYNEQFF
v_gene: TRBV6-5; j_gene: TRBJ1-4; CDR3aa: CASSGGVTNEKLFF
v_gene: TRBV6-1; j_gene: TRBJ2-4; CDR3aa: CASSRDRGDIQYF
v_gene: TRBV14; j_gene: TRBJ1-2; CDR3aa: CASSQAVSGHGYTF
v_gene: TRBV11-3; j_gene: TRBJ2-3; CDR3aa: CASSPLDRVADTQYF
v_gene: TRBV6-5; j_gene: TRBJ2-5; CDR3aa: CASTRQRPQETQYF
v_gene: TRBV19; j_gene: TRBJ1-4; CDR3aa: CASSILPVEKLFF
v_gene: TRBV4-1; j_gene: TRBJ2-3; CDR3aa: CASSQEGGVTAIGSTDTQYF
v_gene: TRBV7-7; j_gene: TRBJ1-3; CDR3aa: CASSSEPGTGNTIYF
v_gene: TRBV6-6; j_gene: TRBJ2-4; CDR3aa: CASSMDREAQYF
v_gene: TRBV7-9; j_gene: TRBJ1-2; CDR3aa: CASSSVDVVRGYGYTF
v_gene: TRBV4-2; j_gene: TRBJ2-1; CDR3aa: CASSQGGGAVYNEQFF
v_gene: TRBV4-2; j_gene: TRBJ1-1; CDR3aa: CASSQGRDPGGDEAFF
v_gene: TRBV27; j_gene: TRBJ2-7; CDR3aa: CASSTIPGLSGVF
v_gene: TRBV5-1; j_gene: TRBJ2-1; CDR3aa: CASRGGARQFF
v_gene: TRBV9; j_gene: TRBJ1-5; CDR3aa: CASSVEGQGFQPQHF
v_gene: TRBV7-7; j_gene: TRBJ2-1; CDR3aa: CASSLNRGNEQFF
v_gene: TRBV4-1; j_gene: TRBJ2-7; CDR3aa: CASSQDRTGDSYEQYF
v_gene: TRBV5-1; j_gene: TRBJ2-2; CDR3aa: CASRRRLGTEVSANTGELFF
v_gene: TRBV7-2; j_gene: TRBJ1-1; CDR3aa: CASSLSGGGKFFAAFF
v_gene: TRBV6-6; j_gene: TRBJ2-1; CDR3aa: CASRGVAGQTYNEQFF
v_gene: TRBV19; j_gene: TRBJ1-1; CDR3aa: CATIDRTNTEAFF
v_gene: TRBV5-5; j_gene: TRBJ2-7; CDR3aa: CASSGIQGSYEQYF
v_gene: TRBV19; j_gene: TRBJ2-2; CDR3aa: CASSILEAGELFF
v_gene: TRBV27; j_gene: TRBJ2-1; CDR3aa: CASSLAGGPYNEQFF
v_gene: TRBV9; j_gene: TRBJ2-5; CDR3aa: CASSMVAGAETQYF
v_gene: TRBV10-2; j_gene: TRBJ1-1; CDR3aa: CASTQMNTEAFF
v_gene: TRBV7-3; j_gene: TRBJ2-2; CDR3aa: CAFIFPFPAGGFISTGELFF
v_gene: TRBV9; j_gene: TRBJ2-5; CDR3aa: CASSAGGTSQETQYF
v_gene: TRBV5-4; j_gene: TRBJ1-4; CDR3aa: CASSSQGGVNEKLFF
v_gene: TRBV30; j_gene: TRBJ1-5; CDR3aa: CAWSVRGLGQPQHF
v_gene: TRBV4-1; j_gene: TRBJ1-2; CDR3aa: CASSPQVNYGYTF
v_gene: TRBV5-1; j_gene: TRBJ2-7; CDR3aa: CASSQSGTGATRGEQYF
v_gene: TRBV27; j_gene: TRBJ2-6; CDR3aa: CASSFGPLNVLTF
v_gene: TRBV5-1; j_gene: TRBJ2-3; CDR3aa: CASSPQAQDTQYF
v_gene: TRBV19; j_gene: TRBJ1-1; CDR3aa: CASSSRAVSDTEAFF
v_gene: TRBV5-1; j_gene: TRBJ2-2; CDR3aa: CASSSEWQGITGELFF
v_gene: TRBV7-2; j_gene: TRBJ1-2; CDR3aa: CASSLGGGGYTF
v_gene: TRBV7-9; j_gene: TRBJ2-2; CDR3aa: CASSLGLAGNTGELFF
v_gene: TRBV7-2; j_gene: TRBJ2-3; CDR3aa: CASSLGTHSDTQYF
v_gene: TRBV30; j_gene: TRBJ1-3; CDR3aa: CAWTTRITIYF
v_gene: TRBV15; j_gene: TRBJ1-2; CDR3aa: CATSRESDRSISF
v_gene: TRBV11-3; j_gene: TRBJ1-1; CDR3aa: CASSSLGLWGNEMNTEAFF
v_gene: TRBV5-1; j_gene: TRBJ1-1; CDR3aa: CASSLRTVNTEAFF
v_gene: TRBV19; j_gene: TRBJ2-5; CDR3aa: CASSISVTSGGETQYF
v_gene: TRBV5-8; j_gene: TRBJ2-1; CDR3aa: CASRQSGGAREKQFF
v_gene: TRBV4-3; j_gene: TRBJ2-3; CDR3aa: CASSQETGASTDTQYF
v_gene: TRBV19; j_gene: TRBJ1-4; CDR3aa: CASSTRGDEKLFF
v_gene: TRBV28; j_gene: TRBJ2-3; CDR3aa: CASSFGGGATDTQYF